Listed here are 9 T cell receptor beta chains from one sample, sequenced in a study of blood T cell repertoires in COVID-19 (dated by TCRdb to the early 2020s). Library prep was done by the immunoSEQ multiplex PCR assay. TCRdb took over this immuneACCESS table, retaining in-frame rearrangements with V and J assigned. Such tables are incomplete; in checked studies, under half of the missing clones stem from an unresolved V gene, and the remainder is unexplained. The sample yields 98,000 or so clones; about 89% were counted once. The ten top clones hold about 5.5% of the sample. The sample taken for sequencing was peripheral blood. The source of these receptors is a man aged 55 to 70 with COVID-19, enrolled during active disease.

The chain joins TRBV7-3 to TRBJ2-1, with 8 nucleotides matching TRBD2. CDR1 and CDR2 (germline): SGHTA, FQGTGA. This CDR3 has 14 amino acids. The V segment lost 5 bases and the J segment 7 bases; nucleotides outside the gene matches: 7. The CDR3 DNA is TGTGCCAGCAGCCCAGGGCCTAGCGGGAATGAGCAGTTCTTC. It is translated as CASSPGPSGNEQFF.

The rearrangement uses TRBV9 and TRBJ1-3; D is undetermined. The length of the CDR3 is 16 residues. V lost 0 bases to trimming and J lost 0 bases, with 10 bases between them. Per the germline V gene, CDR1 is SGDLS and CDR2 is YYNGEE. The CDR3: CASSVGYESSGNTIYF. The CDR3 DNA sequence: TGTGCCAGCAGCGTAGGGTACGAGAGCTCTGGAAACACCATATATTTT.

The V and J genes are TRBV27 and TRBJ2-1; 10 bases align to TRBD2. The CDR3 extends over 15 amino acids. The germline gives CDR1 MNHEY, CDR2 SMNVEV (reference sequence). V was pared by 4 bases and J by 0 bases, with 0 bases of the junction left unmatched. Here the CDR3 DNA reads TGTGCCAGCAGTTGGACTAGCGGCTCCTACAATGAGCAGTTCTTC. Translating it yields CASSWTSGSYNEQFF.

The chain joins TRBV5-1 to TRBJ2-1, with a tentative D call TRBD2 (6 bases). Trimming took 9 bases from V and 10 from J, leaving 14 bases between them. Germline CDR1 SGHRS, CDR2 YFSETQ. The CDR3 length is 11 residues. The DNA of the CDR3 is TGCGCCACTTCGCTCGGGGGAGAGCAGTTCTTC. It specifies CATSLGGEQFF.

In its sample, this clone was seen once. CDR3: CAWSVSSGSSYNEQFF. The CDR3 coding sequence is TGTGCCTGGAGTGTTAGTAGCGGGAGCTCCTACAATGAGCAGTTCTTC. The J gene is TRBJ2-1, the V gene TRBV30, with TRBD2 matching over 9 bases. The CDR3 sequence is 16 residues long. J lost 0 bases, V lost 0 bases, and 3 bases had no gene match. CDR1 is GTSNPN and CDR2 is SVGIG in the germline V gene (reference sequence).

This clone came up a few times. J is TRBJ2-7 and V is TRBV4-2; 8 bases align to TRBD1. The CDR3 consists of 17 residues. J gave up 2 bases and V 2 bases, and 11 bases lay outside the gene matches. Germline CDR1 and CDR2: LGHNA and YNFKEQ. In DNA, the CDR3 is TGTGCCAGCAGCCAAAGGGGAGACAGGGGAGAAACCTACGAGCAGTACTTC. This translates into CASSQRGDRGETYEQYF.

The chain has TRBV27 and TRBJ1-2; possibly TRBD1 for D (6 bases). Trimming pared 3 bases from V and 4 bases from J, leaving 15 bases between. The CDR3 extends over 15 amino acids. Germline CDR1 reads MNHEY; CDR2 reads SMNVEV (reference sequence). CDR3 in amino acids: CASSFSGGLSYGYTF. The CDR3 nucleotides read TGTGCCAGCAGTTTTTCGGGGGGCCTGAGCTATGGCTACACCTTC.

This sequence joins TRBV6-2 or TRBV6-3 and TRBJ2-7, with TRBD1 matching over 8 bases. The junction had 3 bases not matched to a gene; V was cut back by 2 bases and J by 6 bases. This CDR3 has 13 amino acids. Germline-derived CDR1 and CDR2 are MNHEY and SVGEGT. CDR3 DNA sequence: TGTGCCAGCAGTTACGAGACAGGGGCCGAGCAGTACTTC. Its protein is CASSYETGAEQYF.

The V and J genes are TRBV5-8 and TRBJ1-5, with a tentative D call TRBD1 (6 bases). Trimming cost V 6 bases and J 0 bases, with 13 bases left between them. The CDR3 has 15 residues. Germline values: CDR1 SGHTS, CDR2 YDEGEE. The CDR3 DNA reads TGTGCCAGCACCCCGACAGGCTATAGCAATCAGCCCCAGCATTTT. Encoded protein: CASTPTGYSNQPQHF.